One and the same sample provided the 17 T cell receptor beta chains below, sequenced in a study of blood T cell repertoires in COVID-19 (dated by TCRdb to about 2020). Library preparation used the immunoSEQ multiplex PCR assay. TCRdb limited this immuneACCESS table to in-frame rearrangements with V and J called. A share of clones is missing; checked studies link under half to unresolved V genes, and the rest is unexplained. This sample is represented by 150,000 to 200,000 clones; 60% to 85% of them were singletons. Approximately 2.8% of the sample is in the top ten clones. Source material: peripheral blood. The receptor source for this set is a man aged 65-85 years with acute or convalescent COVID-19.

The V and J genes are TRBV18 and TRBJ1-4; 9 nucleotides align to TRBD1. J was trimmed by 5 bases and V by 0 bases; bases with no gene match: 1. The CDR3 totals 15 residues. Germline lookup yields CDR1 KGHSH and CDR2 LQKENI. CDR3 in amino acids: CASSPPGTGNEKLFF. The CDR3 DNA reads TGTGCCAGCTCACCACCAGGGACAGGGAATGAAAAACTGTTTTTT.

This clone was seen a few times. The chain has TRBV29-1 and TRBJ1-2, with TRBD1 matching 9 bases. V dropped 4 bases and J dropped 3; count of bases not matched to a gene: 0. The germline gives CDR1 SQVTM, CDR2 ANQGSEA. The length of the CDR3 is 12 residues. The CDR3 nucleotides read TGCAGCGTTGGGGACAGGGACTATGGCTACACCTTC. Amino acid sequence: CSVGDRDYGYTF.

This clone was detected only a few times. This chain joins TRBV10-3 and TRBJ2-5; 9 bases are a match to TRBD1. V shed 2 bases and J 3 bases; nucleotides not matched to a gene: 1. CDR1 is ENHRY, CDR2 SYGVKD, per germline. The CDR3 loop spans 14 amino acids. As DNA, the CDR3 is TGTGCCATCAGTGAGCGACAGGGGGAAGAGACCCAGTACTTC. Amino acid sequence: CAISERQGEETQYF.

This chain links TRBV3-1 (or the pseudogene TRBV3-2) with TRBJ2-7, with D maybe TRBD2 (6 bases). There are 14 residues in the CDR3. Germline loops: CDR1 LGHDT, CDR2 YNNKEL (reference sequence). Trimming shortened V by 4 bases and J by 7 bases, and 17 bases separated the two germline ends. CDR3 sequence: CASSPDRHRGEQYF. In DNA, the CDR3 is TGTGCCAGCAGCCCTGACAGACACCGGGGGGAGCAGTACTTC.

V is TRBV5-1 and J is TRBJ2-1; possible D gene TRBD2, 5 bases. The CDR3 is 12 amino acids. CDR1 and CDR2 from the germline V gene are SGHRS and YFSETQ. Trimming stripped 0 bases from V and 8 bases from J, with 6 bases between. The CDR3 is CASSLAGYEQFF. DNA for the CDR3: TGCGCCAGCAGCTTGGCGGGGTATGAGCAGTTCTTC.

V gene TRBV29-1 combines with J gene TRBJ1-2, with 10 bases aligning to TRBD1. With 3 bases clipped from V and 8 bases from J, the junction kept 6 bases outside the gene matches. The CDR3 runs 13 residues. CDR1 and CDR2 (germline): SQVTM, ANQGSEA. This CDR3 reads CSVEGQGPVGYTF. CDR3 DNA: TGCAGCGTTGAGGGACAGGGGCCGGTGGGCTACACCTTC.

This chain links TRBV19 with TRBJ1-5, with D tentatively TRBD1 (6 bases). Germline-derived CDR1 and CDR2 are LNHDA and SQIVND (reference sequence). The CDR3 spans 14 residues. V was trimmed by 4 bases and J by 3 bases, leaving 10 bases between them. In DNA form, the CDR3 reads TGTGCCAGTAGTAATGCAGGGGACAATCAGCCCCAGCATTTT. Its protein product is CASSNAGDNQPQHF.

Here the CDR3 DNA reads TGTGCCAGCAGCCCAGCGGGACAATACGAGCAGTACTTC. Protein: CASSPAGQYEQYF. The rearrangement uses TRBV3-1 (or the pseudogene TRBV3-2) and TRBJ2-7, with D maybe TRBD2 (7 bases). CDR1 and CDR2 from the germline V gene are LGHDT and YNNKEL (reference sequence). V lost 4 bases to trimming and J lost 4 bases, with 11 bases between them. This CDR3 is 13 amino acids long.

This chain connects TRBV5-4 to TRBJ2-3; tentative D call: TRBD2 (5 bases). The CDR3 extends over 15 amino acids. V lost 4 bases and J 0 bases, leaving 12 bases between the germline ends. The germline CDR1 and CDR2 sequences are SGHNT and YYREEE (reference sequence). As DNA, the CDR3 is TGTGCCAGCAGCGTGGTCGGCGGGAGCACAGATACGCAGTATTTT. Its translation: CASSVVGGSTDTQYF.

This clone has at least ten counts. The sample has other DNA sequences that encode this CDR3 too. For the CDR3, the DNA is TGCGCCAGCAGCTTGGCCGGGACAGGGGGCGGCTACACCTTC. Protein product: CASSLAGTGGGYTF. The V and J genes are TRBV5-1 and TRBJ1-2, with 12 bases lining up with TRBD1. Trimming at V came to 0 bases and at J to 8 bases, leaving 2 bases not matched to a gene. This CDR3 is built from 14 residues. The V gene's germline CDR1 is SGHRS and CDR2 YFSETQ.

The chain is built from TRBV5-1 and TRBJ1-1, with TRBD1 identical over 8 bases. CDR3 length: 13 amino acids. V lost 6 bases to trimming and J lost 5 bases; unmatched junction nucleotides: 6. CDR1 is SGHRS and CDR2 is YFSETQ in the germline V gene. The CDR3 bases are TGCGCCAGCAAGGGACAGGTGGGAACTGAAGCTTTCTTT. It yields the protein CASKGQVGTEAFF. Full variable domain (outside the CDR3, taken from reference TRBV5-1 and TRBJ1-1): KAGVTQTPRYLIKTRGQQVTLSCSPISGHRSVSWYQQTPGQGLQFLFEYFSETQRNKGNFPGRFSGRQFSNSRSEMNVSTLELGDSALYLCASKGQVGTEAFFGQGTRLTVV.

The chain couples TRBV5-1 to TRBJ2-7; D gene uncertain. The germline CDR1 and CDR2 sequences are SGHRS and YFSETQ. V shed 4 bases and J shed 1 base, with 12 bases lying between them. The CDR3 is 14 amino acids. The CDR3 nucleotides are TGCGCCAGCAGCGTTGACTGGCTATCCTACGAGCAGTACTTC. Its translation: CASSVDWLSYEQYF.

The rearrangement uses TRBV2 and TRBJ2-7; a possible D gene is TRBD1 (6 bases). The ends were cut back, 8 bases at V and 3 bases at J, with 17 bases in the middle. The CDR3 consists of 14 residues. Germline lookup yields CDR1 SNHLY and CDR2 FYNNEI. DNA for the CDR3: TGTGCCAGCGGTCTTCGGGACACCCTCTACGAGCAGTACTTC. This gives the protein CASGLRDTLYEQYF. The entire variable domain, with the rest obtained from reference TRBV2 and TRBJ2-7, is as follows: EPEVTQTPSHQVTQMGQEVILRCVPISNHLYFYWYRQILGQKVEFLVSFYNNEISEKSEIFDDQFSVERPDGSNFTLKIRSTKLEDSAMYFCASGLRDTLYEQYFGPGTRLTVT.

This CDR3 is CASSSPEGQNFNTGELFF. CDR3 coding DNA: TGCGCCAGCAGCTCCCCGGAGGGACAGAACTTTAACACCGGGGAGCTGTTTTTT. The chain joins TRBV5-1 to TRBJ2-2; tentative D call: TRBD1 (7 bases). The CDR3 is 18 residues long. The V gene's germline CDR1 is SGHRS and CDR2 YFSETQ. Trimming took 3 bases from V and 2 from J, leaving 20 bases between them.

CDR3 DNA sequence: TGTGCCAGCAGTTTATCTTTTGGGACAGGGAGGCCCGGGGAGCTGTTTTTT. As protein: CASSLSFGTGRPGELFF. J is TRBJ2-2 and V is TRBV28, with 9 bases lining up with TRBD1. The J segment lost 6 bases and the V segment lost 1 base, leaving 9 bases of the junction unmatched. CDR1 MDHEN and CDR2 SYDVKM come from the germline V gene. CDR3 length: 17 amino acids.

The rearrangement uses TRBV10-3 and TRBJ2-6; D possibly corresponds to TRBD2 (6 bases). V lost 4 bases, J lost 3 bases, and 10 bases lay in between. Per germline, CDR1 ENHRY and CDR2 SYGVKD. The CDR3 loop spans 15 amino acids. The CDR3 here is CAISGREGGANVLTF. In DNA form, the CDR3 reads TGTGCCATCAGTGGGAGGGAAGGTGGGGCCAACGTCCTGACTTTC.

The chain carries TRBV19 and TRBJ2-1; D might be TRBD1 (5 bases). The CDR3 covers 11 residues. Trimming removed 7 bases from V and 11 bases from J, with 12 bases in between. Germline lookup yields CDR1 LNHDA and CDR2 SQIVND (reference sequence). In DNA form, the CDR3 reads TGTGCCAGTACTAAAGGGGCGAAGCAGTTCTTC. The encoded protein is CASTKGAKQFF.